What follows are 32 T cell receptor beta chains derived from one specimen sequenced in a study of cytomegalovirus exposure and HLA in healthy donors. With 60 Vbeta and 13 Jbeta primers, the PCR was carried out. Sequencing used immunoSEQ multiplex PCR; TCRdb keeps in-frame clones, though not all of them. Here the sample spans 150,000 to 200,000 clones, over 70% being singletons. The specimen sequenced was PBMCs. These receptors came from a woman aged 60 to 75 in good health and CMV-seropositive.

This clone was picked up one time. The rearrangement joins TRBV19 to TRBJ2-2; no definite D call. V lost 7 bases, J lost 6 bases, and 18 bases lay in between. The CDR3 contains 15 residues. Germline CDR1 and CDR2: LNHDA and SQIVND (reference sequence). The CDR3 DNA reads TGTGCCAGTACCTCCCAACCTAGGTTTGCCGGGGAGCTGTTTTTT. It yields the protein CASTSQPRFAGELFF.

This clone turned up a few times. The chain is built from TRBV2 and TRBJ1-1; D gene uncertain. Germline V gives CDR1 SNHLY, CDR2 FYNNEI. Trimming pared 7 bases from V and 0 bases from J, leaving 9 bases between. There are 13 residues in the CDR3. The CDR3 DNA follows: TGTGCCAGCATCGGGGTGATGAACACTGAAGCTTTCTTT. It encodes CASIGVMNTEAFF.

This clone appeared a few times. The V gene is TRBV29-1, the J gene TRBJ2-5; no firm D call. Germline assignment: CDR1 SQVTM and CDR2 ANQGSEA. The CDR3 consists of 13 residues. Trimming took 5 bases from V and 2 from J, leaving 12 bases between them. This CDR3 reads CSVSLVLQETQYF. CDR3 DNA: TGCAGCGTTAGTCTAGTACTTCAAGAGACCCAGTACTTC.

This clone appeared a few times. The J gene is TRBJ2-7, the V gene TRBV2; 8 positions agree with TRBD1. The CDR3 is 14 amino acids. With 6 bases clipped from V and 2 bases from J, the junction kept 6 bases outside the gene matches. Looked up from germline, CDR1 is SNHLY and CDR2 is FYNNEI. The CDR3 DNA reads as TGTGCCAGCAGCTTGACAGGGGACACCTACGAGCAGTACTTC. It specifies CASSLTGDTYEQYF.

The chain links TRBV7-2 to TRBJ2-1; D is possibly TRBD2 (6 bases). This CDR3 spans 15 amino acids. The germline V and J ends were trimmed by 5 bases and 8 bases, with 19 bases remaining between them. Germline CDR1 is SGHTA and CDR2 is FQGNSA. Written as DNA, the CDR3 is TGTGCCAGCAGCCGGGGGTTGGGGTTTGGTGATGAGCAGTTCTTC. This sequence encodes CASSRGLGFGDEQFF.

This clone appeared a few times. V is TRBV7-5 and J is TRBJ1-2; the D call TRBD1 from the table was never checked on the DNA. TRBV7-5 constitutes a pseudogene. This CDR3 contains 15 residues. In nucleotides, the CDR3 is TGTGTCAGAAGCGGACCGGGACAGGGGTTCTATGGCTACACCTTC. This encodes CVRSGPGQGFYGYTF.

The chain links TRBV30 to TRBJ1-2, with a tentative D call TRBD1 (6 bases). The CDR3 runs to 12 residues. Germline lookup yields CDR1 GTSNPN and CDR2 SVGIG (reference sequence). V lost 5 bases and J lost 6, with 13 bases in between. The CDR3 loop is CAWEENRDGYTF. The CDR3 DNA is TGTGCCTGGGAAGAGAACAGGGATGGCTACACCTTC.

With respect to this clone: Relative to the germline gene, one junction end is altered; a read error may explain this. In DNA, the CDR3 is TGTGCTAGCAGCTTAGTGCAAGGAGGGTACAATGAGCAGTTCTTC. It translates to CASSLVQGGYNEQFF. The chain couples TRBV7-7 to TRBJ2-1, with D possibly TRBD2 on 6 matching bases. The CDR3 extends over 15 amino acids. The germline V gene has CDR1 SSHAT and CDR2 FNYEAQ (reference sequence).

This rearrangement joins TRBV29-1 to TRBJ1-1, with TRBD1 identical over 12 bases. The V and J ends lost 7 bases and 4 bases, in that order; junction bases with no gene match: 7. Germline assignment: CDR1 SQVTM and CDR2 ANQGSEA. CDR3 size: 14 residues. In DNA, the CDR3 is TGCAGCGCCGGGACAGGGGGCTGGAGCACTGAAGCTTTCTTT. Protein: CSAGTGGWSTEAFF.

The chain carries TRBV6-1 and TRBJ1-5, with TRBD1 as a possible D gene (5 bases). The germline V and J ends were trimmed by 3 bases and 3 bases, with 15 bases remaining between them. The length of the CDR3 is 16 residues. The germline CDR1 and CDR2 sequences are MNHNS and SASEGT. This CDR3 reads CASSDAGREANQPQHF. In DNA, the CDR3 is TGTGCCAGCAGTGACGCGGGCAGGGAGGCCAATCAGCCCCAGCATTTT.

This sequence joins TRBV6-6 and TRBJ2-3; 12 bases align to TRBD2. After removal of 8 bases from V and 5 bases from J, the junction contained 2 bases not matched to a gene. The CDR3 is made up of 13 amino acids. Germline-derived CDR1 and CDR2 are MNHNY and SVGAGI (reference sequence). The CDR3 is CASASGRGDTQYF. In DNA, the CDR3 is TGTGCCAGCGCTAGCGGGAGGGGAGATACGCAGTATTTT.

The CDR3 region is CARLPRFVAKNIQYF. The CDR3 region has the DNA TGTGCCAGGCTACCTCGATTTGTAGCCAAAAACATTCAGTACTTC. This rearrangement joins TRBV6-5 to TRBJ2-4; D is ambiguous. The CDR3 runs 15 residues. CDR1 and CDR2 (germline): MNHEY, SVGAGI. V was shortened by 9 bases and J by 0 bases, with 15 bases between the two germline ends.

The genes are TRBV30 and TRBJ1-2, with 8 bases aligning to TRBD1. After removal of 3 bases from V and 8 bases from J, the junction contained 11 bases not matched to a gene. The CDR3 extends over 14 amino acids. CDR1 is GTSNPN and CDR2 is SVGIG in the germline V gene (reference sequence). This chain's CDR3 is CAWSRDRKFRGYTF. In DNA, the CDR3 is TGTGCCTGGAGCCGGGACAGGAAGTTTCGGGGCTACACCTTC. The full variable domain, with the rest looked up from reference TRBV30 and TRBJ1-2, is SQTIHQWPATLVQPVGSPLSLECTVEGTSNPNLYWYRQAAGRGLQLLFYSVGIGQISSEVPQNLSASRPQDRQFILSSKKLLLSDSGFYLCAWSRDRKFRGYTFGSGTRLTVV.

This clone was observed a few times. This rearrangement joins TRBV5-1 to TRBJ2-5, with TRBD2 matching 14 bases. V gave up 4 bases and J gave up 5 bases; unmatched junction bases: 4. The CDR3 totals 15 residues. The germline V gene has CDR1 SGHRS and CDR2 YFSETQ. The CDR3 nucleotides are TGCGCCAGCAGCGGGACTAGCGGGAGCCACGAGACCCAGTACTTC. Its translation is CASSGTSGSHETQYF.

This clone was seen just once. The rearrangement joins TRBV2 to TRBJ1-3; the match to TRBD1 covers 8 bases. Germline assignment: CDR1 SNHLY and CDR2 FYNNEI. The CDR3 extends over 14 amino acids. V lost 6 bases, J lost 3 bases, and 4 bases stayed unmatched. CDR3 sequence: CASRTGTGGNTIYF. CDR3 nucleotides: TGTGCCAGCAGAACCGGGACAGGTGGAAACACCATATATTTT.

The rearrangement joins TRBV4-1 to TRBJ2-3; D might be TRBD1 (7 bases). V was pared by 6 bases and J by 7 bases, with 20 bases between. CDR3 size: 15 residues. In germline, CDR1 is MGHRA, CDR2 YSYEKL. CDR3 sequence reads: CASSGRDSGFNTQYF. The CDR3 nucleotides are TGCGCCAGCAGTGGGCGGGACAGCGGATTTAATACGCAGTATTTT.

The V and J genes are TRBV5-4 and TRBJ2-3, with no clear D. The germline CDR1 and CDR2 sequences are SGHNT and YYREEE (reference sequence). Trimming pared 0 bases from V and 2 bases from J, leaving 10 bases between. This CDR3 comprises 15 residues. The DNA of the CDR3 is TGTGCCAGCAGCTTGGGAGGCGGAAACACAGATACGCAGTATTTT. Residues: CASSLGGGNTDTQYF.

The chain uses TRBV14 and TRBJ1-5, with TRBD1 as a possible D gene (6 bases). CDR3 length: 14 residues. Trimming left V 2 bases short and J 4 bases short, with 9 bases between. The germline V gene encodes CDR1 SGHDN and CDR2 FVKESK. CDR3 loop: CASSQLGANQPQHF. DNA for the CDR3: TGTGCCAGCAGCCAACTGGGGGCTAATCAGCCCCAGCATTTT.

This clone has just a few counts. The V and J genes are TRBV7-9 and TRBJ2-1; 14 bases map to TRBD2. In germline, CDR1 is SEHNR, CDR2 FQNEAQ (reference sequence). The CDR3 totals 16 residues. Trimming removed 6 bases from V and 6 bases from J; junction bases left unmatched: 7. For the CDR3, the DNA is TGTGCCAGCAGTCCAGGGACTAGCGGGAGAATCAATGAGCAGTTCTTC. It encodes CASSPGTSGRINEQFF.

The chain is built from TRBV18 and TRBJ2-6; D not certain. Germline V lookup: CDR1 KGHSH, CDR2 LQKENI. Trimming cost V 3 bases and J 0 bases, with 3 bases left between them. The CDR3 is 14 amino acids. CDR3: CASSPGSGANVLTF. The CDR3 region has the DNA TGTGCCAGCTCACCCGGCTCTGGGGCCAACGTCCTGACTTTC.

The V call is TRBV18, the J call TRBJ2-7; TRBD1 matches 7 bases. Germline lookup yields CDR1 KGHSH and CDR2 LQKENI. V lost 4 bases and J lost 4; bases outside the gene matches: 1. CDR3 length: 12 amino acids. The CDR3 bases are TGTGCCAGCTCACGGGGACAGTACGAGCAGTACTTC. It yields the protein CASSRGQYEQYF. Supplemented by reference TRBV18 and TRBJ2-7, the full variable domain reads NAGVMQNPRHLVRRRGQEARLRCSPMKGHSHVYWYRQLPEEGLKFMVYLQKENIIDESGMPKERFSAEFPKEGPSILRIQQVVRGDSAAYFCASSRGQYEQYFGPGTRLTVT.

This clone has only a few counts. J is TRBJ2-2 and V is TRBV28; D perhaps matches TRBD2 (5 bases). Germline V gene sequence: CDR1 MDHEN, CDR2 SYDVKM. V was shortened by 8 bases and J by 1 base, with 8 bases between the two germline ends. This CDR3 is 13 amino acids long. CDR3 DNA sequence: TGTGCCAGCCGGAGCGGGAACACCGGGGAGCTGTTTTTT. This sequence encodes CASRSGNTGELFF.

V gene TRBV9 combines with J gene TRBJ2-5, with D uncertain. V was pared by 0 bases and J by 3 bases, with 6 bases between. Germline V gene lookup returns CDR1 SGDLS and CDR2 YYNGEE. There are 13 residues in the CDR3. CDR3 nucleotide sequence: TGTGCCAGCAGCGTAGGGCAGGAAGAGACCCAGTACTTC. Protein: CASSVGQEETQYF.

This clone was observed a handful of times. CDR3 residues: CASIGDTSIGEKLFF. The CDR3 DNA reads TGTGCCAGCATTGGGGACACCTCAATTGGTGAAAAACTGTTTTTT. V usage is TRBV6-6 and J usage is TRBJ1-4, with D possibly matching TRBD1 (6 bases). The V gene's germline CDR1 is MNHNY and CDR2 SVGAGI (reference sequence). Trimming took off 7 bases at V and 7 bases at J, with 19 bases between the two ends. The CDR3 runs to 15 residues.

The chain employs TRBV6-6 and TRBJ1-2; TRBD1 matches 7 bases. CDR1 and CDR2 from the germline V gene are MNHNY and SVGAGI (reference sequence). Losses at the gene ends were 6 bases for V and 2 bases for J; bases not matched to a gene: 9. This CDR3 spans 15 amino acids. In DNA form, the CDR3 reads TGTGCCAGCAGCCCCGGGACAGTATCAAACTATGGCTACACCTTC. It yields the protein CASSPGTVSNYGYTF.

This rearrangement joins TRBV19 to TRBJ1-2, with D perhaps matching TRBD1 (6 bases). Germline V gives CDR1 LNHDA, CDR2 SQIVND (reference sequence). V lost 5 bases and J 1 base, leaving 14 bases between the germline ends. The CDR3 extends over 15 amino acids. DNA of the CDR3: TGTGCCAGTAGTTCACAGGGAACTGGTAACTATGGCTACACCTTC. This sequence encodes CASSSQGTGNYGYTF. Together with reference TRBV19 and TRBJ1-2, the CDR3 gives the full variable domain: DGGITQSPKYLFRKEGQNVTLSCEQNLNHDAMYWYRQDPGQGLRLIYYSQIVNDFQKGDIAEGYSVSREKKESFPLTVTSAQKNPTAFYLCASSSQGTGNYGYTFGSGTRLTVV.

The chain combines TRBV6-1 with TRBJ1-2; the D gene is possibly TRBD1 (6 bases). Trimming took off 6 bases at V and 2 bases at J, with 10 bases between the two ends. This CDR3 spans 13 amino acids. The germline V gene encodes CDR1 MNHNS and CDR2 SASEGT. DNA of the CDR3: TGTGCCAGCAGGACAGGTGACAACTATGGCTACACCTTC. Residues: CASRTGDNYGYTF.

This clone was counted once. This sequence joins TRBV30 and TRBJ1-4; a weak D match, TRBD1 (6 bases). Between the trimmed V and J ends, which lost 2 bases and 13 bases, there was a span of 8 bases. Germline CDR1 reads GTSNPN; CDR2 reads SVGIG (reference sequence). This CDR3 is built from 10 residues. The DNA for the CDR3 is TGTGCCTGGAGTAGAGGGGGACTGTTTTTT. As protein: CAWSRGGLFF.

This chain connects TRBV10-3 to TRBJ2-1, with a possible D match to TRBD1 (5 bases). The germline gives CDR1 ENHRY, CDR2 SYGVKD. V lost 3 bases, J lost 2 bases, and 14 bases lay in between. The CDR3 spans 16 residues. The CDR3 protein is CAISERQLLTYNEQFF. In DNA form, the CDR3 reads TGTGCCATCAGTGAAAGACAGCTCCTTACCTACAATGAGCAGTTCTTC.

V usage is TRBV2 and J usage is TRBJ1-1, with 9 bases identical to TRBD1. This CDR3 comprises 14 residues. Germline lookup yields CDR1 SNHLY and CDR2 FYNNEI. The V segment lost 8 bases and the J segment 5 bases; nucleotides outside the gene matches: 9. In nucleotides, the CDR3 is TGTGCCAGCTCCTTGACGGACAGGGGAACTGAAGCTTTCTTT. Translated: CASSLTDRGTEAFF.

V usage is TRBV27 and J usage is TRBJ1-5, with 7 bases aligning to TRBD1. V trimming: 3 bases; J trimming: 5 bases; junction bases outside the gene matches: 7. Germline V gene data show CDR1 as MNHEY and CDR2 as SMNVEV (reference sequence). CDR3 size: 15 residues. CDR3 in DNA: TGTGCCAGCAGTTTCAACAGGGGTCAGGATCAGCCCCAGCATTTT. This codes for CASSFNRGQDQPQHF.

The V and J genes are TRBV28 and TRBJ1-2; 7 bases line up with TRBD1. The CDR3 runs 14 residues. Per germline, CDR1 MDHEN and CDR2 SYDVKM. Trimming took 2 bases from V and 0 from J; bases not matched to a gene: 0. The CDR3 DNA follows: TGTGCCAGCAGTTTAGACAGGGCTAACTATGGCTACACCTTC. This codes for CASSLDRANYGYTF.